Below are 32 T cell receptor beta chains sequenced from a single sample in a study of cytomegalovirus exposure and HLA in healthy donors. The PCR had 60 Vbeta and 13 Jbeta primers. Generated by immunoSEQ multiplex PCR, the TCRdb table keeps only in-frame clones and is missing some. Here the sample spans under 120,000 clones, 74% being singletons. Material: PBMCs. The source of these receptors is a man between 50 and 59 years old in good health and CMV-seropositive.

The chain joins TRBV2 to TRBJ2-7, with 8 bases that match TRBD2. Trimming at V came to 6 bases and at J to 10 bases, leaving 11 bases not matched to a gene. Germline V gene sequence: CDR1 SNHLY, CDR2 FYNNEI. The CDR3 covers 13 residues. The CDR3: CASRTGTRGGQYF. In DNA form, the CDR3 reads TGTGCCAGCAGGACCGGGACTAGGGGGGGTCAGTACTTC.

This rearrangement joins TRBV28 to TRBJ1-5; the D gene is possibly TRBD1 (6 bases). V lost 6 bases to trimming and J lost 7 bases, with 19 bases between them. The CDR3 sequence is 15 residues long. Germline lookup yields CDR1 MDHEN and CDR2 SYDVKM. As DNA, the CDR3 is TGTGCCAGCAGGATTACCCAGGGGTCTATCCAGCCCCAGCATTTT. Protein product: CASRITQGSIQPQHF.

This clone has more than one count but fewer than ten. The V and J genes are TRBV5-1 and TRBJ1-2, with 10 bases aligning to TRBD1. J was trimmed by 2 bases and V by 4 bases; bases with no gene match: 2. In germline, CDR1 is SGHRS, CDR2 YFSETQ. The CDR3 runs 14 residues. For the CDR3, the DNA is TGCGCCAGCAGCCCGGGACAGGGGAACTATGGCTACACCTTC. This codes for CASSPGQGNYGYTF.

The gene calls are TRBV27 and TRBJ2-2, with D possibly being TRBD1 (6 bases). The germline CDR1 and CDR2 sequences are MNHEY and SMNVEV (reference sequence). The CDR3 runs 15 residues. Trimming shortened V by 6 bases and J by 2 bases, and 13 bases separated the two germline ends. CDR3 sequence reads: CASSPTGINTGELFF. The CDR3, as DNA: TGTGCCAGCAGCCCCACAGGGATAAACACCGGGGAGCTGTTTTTT.

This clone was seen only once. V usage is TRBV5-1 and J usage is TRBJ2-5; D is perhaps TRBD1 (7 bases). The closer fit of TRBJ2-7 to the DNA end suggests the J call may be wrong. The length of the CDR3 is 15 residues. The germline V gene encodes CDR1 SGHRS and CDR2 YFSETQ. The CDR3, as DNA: TGCGCCAGCAGCTTGACTGGACAGGAGGGGTACGAGCAGTACTTC. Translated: CASSLTGQEGYEQYF.

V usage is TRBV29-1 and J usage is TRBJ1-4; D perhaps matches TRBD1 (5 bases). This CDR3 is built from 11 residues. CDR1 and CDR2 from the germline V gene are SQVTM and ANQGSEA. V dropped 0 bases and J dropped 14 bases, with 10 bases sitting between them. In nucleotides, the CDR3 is TGCAGCGTTGAAGATACCCGGGGGCTGTTTTTT. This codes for CSVEDTRGLFF.

This chain's CDR3 is CASSLSQANTGELFF. The DNA for the CDR3 is TGCGCCAGCAGCCTATCACAAGCGAACACCGGGGAGCTGTTTTTT. The V and J genes are TRBV4-1 and TRBJ2-2; D remains ambiguous. Germline V lookup: CDR1 MGHRA, CDR2 YSYEKL. The CDR3 is made up of 15 amino acids. The V end lost 4 bases, the J end lost 0 bases, and 9 bases lay between the germline ends.

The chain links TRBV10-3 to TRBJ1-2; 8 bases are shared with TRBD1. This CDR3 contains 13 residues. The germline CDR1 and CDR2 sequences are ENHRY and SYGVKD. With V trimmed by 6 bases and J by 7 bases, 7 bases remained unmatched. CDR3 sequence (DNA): TGTGCCATCAGGCCGACAGGGGCCGGTGGCTACACCTTC. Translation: CAIRPTGAGGYTF.

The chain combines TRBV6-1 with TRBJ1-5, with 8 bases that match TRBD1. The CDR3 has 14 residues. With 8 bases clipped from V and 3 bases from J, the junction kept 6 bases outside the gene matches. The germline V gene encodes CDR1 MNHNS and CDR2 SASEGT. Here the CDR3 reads CASLRTGTNQPQHF. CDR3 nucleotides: TGTGCCAGCCTCAGGACAGGGACCAATCAGCCCCAGCATTTT.

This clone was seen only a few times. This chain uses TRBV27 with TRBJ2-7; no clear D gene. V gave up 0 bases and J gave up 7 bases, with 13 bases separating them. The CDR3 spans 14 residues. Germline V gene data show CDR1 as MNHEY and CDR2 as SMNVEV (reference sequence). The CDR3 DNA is TGTGCCAGCAGTTTATCGGTTCTAGGCAGTGAGCAGTACTTC. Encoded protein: CASSLSVLGSEQYF.

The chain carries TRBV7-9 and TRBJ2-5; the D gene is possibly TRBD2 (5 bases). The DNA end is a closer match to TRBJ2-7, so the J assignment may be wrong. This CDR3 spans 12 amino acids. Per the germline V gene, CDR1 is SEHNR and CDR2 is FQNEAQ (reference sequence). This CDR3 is CASSSPGGEQYF. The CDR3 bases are TGTGCCAGCAGCTCCCCTGGAGGCGAGCAGTACTTC.

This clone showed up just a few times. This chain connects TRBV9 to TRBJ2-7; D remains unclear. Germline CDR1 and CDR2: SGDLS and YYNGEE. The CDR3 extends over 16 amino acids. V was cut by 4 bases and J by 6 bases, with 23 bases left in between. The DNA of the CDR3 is TGTGCCAGCAGCTACACTCCTGCGTCGGAGTACGGCGAGCAGTACTTC. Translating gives CASSYTPASEYGEQYF.

CDR3 residues: CASSYSRPQGTEAFF. DNA of the CDR3: TGTGCCAGCAGTTACTCAAGGCCCCAGGGGACTGAAGCTTTCTTT. The gene calls are TRBV6-5 and TRBJ1-1; perhaps TRBD1 as D (6 bases). V gave up 0 bases and J gave up 5 bases, with 13 bases separating them. Germline V CDR1 and CDR2: MNHEY, SVGAGI. The CDR3 totals 15 residues.

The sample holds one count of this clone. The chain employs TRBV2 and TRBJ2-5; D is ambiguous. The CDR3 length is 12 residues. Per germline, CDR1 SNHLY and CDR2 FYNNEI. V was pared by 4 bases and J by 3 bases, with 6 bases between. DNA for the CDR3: TGTGCCAGCAGTGTCCAGGAAGAGACCCAGTACTTC. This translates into CASSVQEETQYF.

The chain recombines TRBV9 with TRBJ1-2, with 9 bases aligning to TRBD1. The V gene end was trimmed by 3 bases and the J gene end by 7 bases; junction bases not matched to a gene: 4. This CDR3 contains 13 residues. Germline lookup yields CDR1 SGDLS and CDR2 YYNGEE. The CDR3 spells CASSANRGPGYTF. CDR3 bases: TGTGCCAGCAGCGCGAACAGGGGGCCTGGCTACACCTTC.

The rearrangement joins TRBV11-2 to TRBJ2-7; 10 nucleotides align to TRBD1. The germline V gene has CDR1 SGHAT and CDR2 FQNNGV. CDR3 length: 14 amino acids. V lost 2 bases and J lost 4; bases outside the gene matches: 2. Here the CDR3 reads CASSLMGQGYEQYF. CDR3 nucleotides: TGTGCCAGCAGCTTAATGGGACAGGGGTACGAGCAGTACTTC.

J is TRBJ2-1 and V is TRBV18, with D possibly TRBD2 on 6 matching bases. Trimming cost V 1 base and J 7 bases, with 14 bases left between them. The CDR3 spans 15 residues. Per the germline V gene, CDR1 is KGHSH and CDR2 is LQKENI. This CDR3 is CASSPQGGRRNEQFF. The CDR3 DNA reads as TGTGCCAGCTCACCACAGGGTGGGAGGAGAAATGAGCAGTTCTTC. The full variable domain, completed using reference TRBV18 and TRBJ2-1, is NAGVMQNPRHLVRRRGQEARLRCSPMKGHSHVYWYRQLPEEGLKFMVYLQKENIIDESGMPKERFSAEFPKEGPSILRIQQVVRGDSAAYFCASSPQGGRRNEQFFGPGTRLTVL.

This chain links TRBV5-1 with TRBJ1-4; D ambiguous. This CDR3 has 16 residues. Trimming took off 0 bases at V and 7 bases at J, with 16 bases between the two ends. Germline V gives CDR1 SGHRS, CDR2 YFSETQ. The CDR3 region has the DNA TGCGCCAGCAGCTTGGGCGGGGTTACCGAGGGTGAAAAACTGTTTTTT. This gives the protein CASSLGGVTEGEKLFF.

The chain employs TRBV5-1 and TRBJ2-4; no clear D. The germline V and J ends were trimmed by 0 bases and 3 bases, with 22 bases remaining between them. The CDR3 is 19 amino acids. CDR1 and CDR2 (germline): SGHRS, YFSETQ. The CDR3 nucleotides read TGCGCCAGCAGCTTGGAAGCTAGACCTGACCAAGTGGTCAAAAACATTCAGTACTTC. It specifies CASSLEARPDQVVKNIQYF.

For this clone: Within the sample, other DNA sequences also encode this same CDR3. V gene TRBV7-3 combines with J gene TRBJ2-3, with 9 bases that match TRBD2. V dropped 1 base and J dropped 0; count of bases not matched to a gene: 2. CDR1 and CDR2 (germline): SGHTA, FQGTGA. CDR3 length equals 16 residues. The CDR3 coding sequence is TGTGCCAGCAGCTTAAGCGGGGGGGCTAGCACAGATACGCAGTATTTT. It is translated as CASSLSGGASTDTQYF.

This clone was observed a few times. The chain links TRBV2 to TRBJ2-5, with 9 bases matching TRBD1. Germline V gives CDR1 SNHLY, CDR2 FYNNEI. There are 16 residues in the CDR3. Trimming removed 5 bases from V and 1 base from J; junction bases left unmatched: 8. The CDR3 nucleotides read TGTGCCAGCAGTACCGGGACAGGGCTCCTCCAAGAGACCCAGTACTTC. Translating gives CASSTGTGLLQETQYF.

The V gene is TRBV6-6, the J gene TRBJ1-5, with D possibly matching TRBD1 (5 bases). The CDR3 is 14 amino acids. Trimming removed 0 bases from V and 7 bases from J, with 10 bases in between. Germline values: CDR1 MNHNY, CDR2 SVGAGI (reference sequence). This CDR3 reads CASSYSGGPQPQHF. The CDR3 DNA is TGTGCCAGCAGTTACTCGGGGGGTCCGCAGCCCCAGCATTTT.

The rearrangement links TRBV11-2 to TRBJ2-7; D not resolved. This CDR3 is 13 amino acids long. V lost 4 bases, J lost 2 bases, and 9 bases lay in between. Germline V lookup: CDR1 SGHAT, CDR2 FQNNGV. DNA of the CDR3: TGTGCCAGCAGCTCGTTAGTAACCTACGAGCAGTACTTC. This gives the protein CASSSLVTYEQYF.

The CDR3 DNA sequence: TGCGCCAGCAGCTTTCCGGGACAGGGGTTACCTAACACCGGGGAGCTGTTTTTT. Translated, it gives CASSFPGQGLPNTGELFF. The rearrangement links TRBV5-1 to TRBJ2-2; TRBD1 matches 10 bases. With V trimmed by 2 bases and J by 2 bases, 9 bases remained unmatched. Germline V gene sequence: CDR1 SGHRS, CDR2 YFSETQ. The CDR3 totals 18 residues. The complete variable domain, with remaining parts taken from reference TRBV5-1 and TRBJ2-2, reads KAGVTQTPRYLIKTRGQQVTLSCSPISGHRSVSWYQQTPGQGLQFLFEYFSETQRNKGNFPGRFSGRQFSNSRSEMNVSTLELGDSALYLCASSFPGQGLPNTGELFFGEGSRLTVL.

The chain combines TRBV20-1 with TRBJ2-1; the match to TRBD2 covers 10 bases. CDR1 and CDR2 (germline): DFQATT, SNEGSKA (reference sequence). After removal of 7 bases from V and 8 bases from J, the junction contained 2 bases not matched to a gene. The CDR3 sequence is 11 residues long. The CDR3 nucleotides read TGCAGTGTAGCGGGAGGTCATGAGCAGTTCTTC. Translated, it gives CSVAGGHEQFF.

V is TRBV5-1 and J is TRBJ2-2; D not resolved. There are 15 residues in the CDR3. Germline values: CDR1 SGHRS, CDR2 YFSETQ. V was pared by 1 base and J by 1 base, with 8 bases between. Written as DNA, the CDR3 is TGCGCCAGCAGCTTGACCCAGGAGAACACCGGGGAGCTGTTTTTT. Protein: CASSLTQENTGELFF.

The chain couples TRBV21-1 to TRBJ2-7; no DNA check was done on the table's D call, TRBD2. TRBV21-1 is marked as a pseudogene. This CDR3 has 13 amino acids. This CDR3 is CASSKARRDEQYF. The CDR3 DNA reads TGTGCCAGCAGCAAAGCCCGTCGGGACGAGCAGTACTTC.

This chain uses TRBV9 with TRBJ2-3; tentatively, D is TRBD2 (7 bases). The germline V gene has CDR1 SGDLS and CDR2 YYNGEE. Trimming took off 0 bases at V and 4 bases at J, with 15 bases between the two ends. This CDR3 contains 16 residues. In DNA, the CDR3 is TGTGCCAGCAGCGTAGGAGGGGGGGCACAGGCAGATACGCAGTATTTT. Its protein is CASSVGGGAQADTQYF.

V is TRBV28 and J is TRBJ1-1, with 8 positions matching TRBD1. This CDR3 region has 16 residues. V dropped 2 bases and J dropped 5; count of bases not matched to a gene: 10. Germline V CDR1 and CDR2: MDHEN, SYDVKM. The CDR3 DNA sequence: TGTGCCAGCAGTTTAACGCAGGGGGCAGGGTGGACTGAAGCTTTCTTT. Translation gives CASSLTQGAGWTEAFF.

CDR3 in amino acids: CASIGAYGYTF. CDR3 DNA: TGTGCCAGTATAGGAGCCTATGGCTACACCTTC. This sequence joins TRBV19 and TRBJ1-2; no clear D gene. Deletions cut 7 bases from V and 4 bases from J, with 7 bases between. The CDR3 is 11 amino acids. In germline, CDR1 is LNHDA, CDR2 SQIVND (reference sequence).

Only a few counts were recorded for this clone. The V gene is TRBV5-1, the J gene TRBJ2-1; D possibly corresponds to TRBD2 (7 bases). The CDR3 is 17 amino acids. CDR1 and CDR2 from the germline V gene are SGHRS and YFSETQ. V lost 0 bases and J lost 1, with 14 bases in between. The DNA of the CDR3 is TGCGCCAGCAGCTTGGAAGGGGGGGCCGTTTCCTACAATGAGCAGTTCTTC. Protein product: CASSLEGGAVSYNEQFF.

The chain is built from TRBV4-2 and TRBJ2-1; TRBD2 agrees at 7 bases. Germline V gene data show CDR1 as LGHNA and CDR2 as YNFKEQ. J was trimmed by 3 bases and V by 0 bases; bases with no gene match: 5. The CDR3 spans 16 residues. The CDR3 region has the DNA TGTGCCAGCAGCCAAGAGGGGGGGGATTACTACAATGAGCAGTTCTTC. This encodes CASSQEGGDYYNEQFF.